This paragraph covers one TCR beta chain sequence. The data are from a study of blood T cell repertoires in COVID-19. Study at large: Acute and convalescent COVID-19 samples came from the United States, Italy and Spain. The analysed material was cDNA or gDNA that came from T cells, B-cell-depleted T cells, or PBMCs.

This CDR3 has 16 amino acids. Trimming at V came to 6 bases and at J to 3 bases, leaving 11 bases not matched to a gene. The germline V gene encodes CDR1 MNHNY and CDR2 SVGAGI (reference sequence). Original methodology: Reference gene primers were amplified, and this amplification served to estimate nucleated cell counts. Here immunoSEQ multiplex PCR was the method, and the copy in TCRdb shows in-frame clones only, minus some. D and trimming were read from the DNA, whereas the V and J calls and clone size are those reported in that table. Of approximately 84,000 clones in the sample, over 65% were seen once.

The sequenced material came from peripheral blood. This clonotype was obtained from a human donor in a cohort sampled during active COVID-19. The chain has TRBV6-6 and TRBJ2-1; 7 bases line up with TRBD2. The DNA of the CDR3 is TGTGCCAGCAGCCCCCAGCGGGACGGTCTCTACAATGAGCAGTTCTTC. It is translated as CASSPQRDGLYNEQFF.